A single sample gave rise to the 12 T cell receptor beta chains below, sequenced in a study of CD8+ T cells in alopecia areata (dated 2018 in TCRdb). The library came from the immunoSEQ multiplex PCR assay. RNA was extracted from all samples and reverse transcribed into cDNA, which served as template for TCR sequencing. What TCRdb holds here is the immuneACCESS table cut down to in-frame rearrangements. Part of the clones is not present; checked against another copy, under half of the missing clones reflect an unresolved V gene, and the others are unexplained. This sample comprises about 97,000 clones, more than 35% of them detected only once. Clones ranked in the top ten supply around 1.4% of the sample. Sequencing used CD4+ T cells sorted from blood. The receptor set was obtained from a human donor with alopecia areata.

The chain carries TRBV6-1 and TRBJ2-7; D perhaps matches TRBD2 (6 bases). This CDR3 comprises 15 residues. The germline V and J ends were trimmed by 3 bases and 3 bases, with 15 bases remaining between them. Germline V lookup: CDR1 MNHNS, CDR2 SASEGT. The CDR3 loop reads CASSELAALIYEQYF. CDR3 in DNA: TGTGCCAGCAGTGAGTTAGCGGCCCTGATCTACGAGCAGTACTTC.

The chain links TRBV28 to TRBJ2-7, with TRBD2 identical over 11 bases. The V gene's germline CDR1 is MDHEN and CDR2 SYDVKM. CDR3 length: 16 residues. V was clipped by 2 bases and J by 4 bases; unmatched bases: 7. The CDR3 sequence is CASSLPRASGRYEQYF. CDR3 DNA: TGTGCCAGCAGTTTACCAAGGGCTAGCGGGAGGTACGAGCAGTACTTC.

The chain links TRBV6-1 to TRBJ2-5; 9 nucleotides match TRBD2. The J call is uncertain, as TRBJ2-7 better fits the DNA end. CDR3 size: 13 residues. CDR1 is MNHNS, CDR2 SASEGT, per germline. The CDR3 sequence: CASGAGGTYEQYF. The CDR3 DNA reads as TGTGCCAGCGGGGCGGGAGGGACGTACGAGCAGTACTTC.

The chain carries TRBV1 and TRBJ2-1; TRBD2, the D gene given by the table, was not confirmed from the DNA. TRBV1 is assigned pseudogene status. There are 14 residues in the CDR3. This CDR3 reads CTSRESESGNEQFF. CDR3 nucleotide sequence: TGCACCAGCAGGGAATCGGAGAGTGGGAATGAGCAGTTCTTC.

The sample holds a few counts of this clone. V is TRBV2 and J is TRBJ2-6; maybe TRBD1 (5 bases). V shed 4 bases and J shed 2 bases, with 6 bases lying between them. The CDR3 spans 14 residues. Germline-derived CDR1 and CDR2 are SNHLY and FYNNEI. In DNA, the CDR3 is TGTGCCAGCAGTGTAGGGGCTGGGGCCAACGTCCTGACTTTC. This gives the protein CASSVGAGANVLTF.

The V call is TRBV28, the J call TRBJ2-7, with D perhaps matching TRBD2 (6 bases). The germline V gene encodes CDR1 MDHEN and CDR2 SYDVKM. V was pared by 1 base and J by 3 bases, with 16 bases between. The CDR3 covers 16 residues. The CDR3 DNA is TGTGCCAGCAGTTTATATTTCCGTGGGGGGATCTACGAGCAGTACTTC. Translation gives CASSLYFRGGIYEQYF.

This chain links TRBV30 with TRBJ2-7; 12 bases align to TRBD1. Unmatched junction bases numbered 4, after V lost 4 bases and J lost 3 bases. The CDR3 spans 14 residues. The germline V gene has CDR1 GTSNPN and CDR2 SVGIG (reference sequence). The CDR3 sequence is CAWTGTGGFYEQYF. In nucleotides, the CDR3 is TGTGCCTGGACTGGGACAGGGGGCTTCTACGAGCAGTACTTC.

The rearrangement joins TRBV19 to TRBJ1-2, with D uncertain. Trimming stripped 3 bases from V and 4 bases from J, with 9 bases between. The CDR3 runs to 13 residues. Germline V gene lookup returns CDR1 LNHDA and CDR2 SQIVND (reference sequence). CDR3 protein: CASSMFPLYGYTF. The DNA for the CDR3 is TGTGCCAGTAGTATGTTCCCGCTCTATGGCTACACCTTC.

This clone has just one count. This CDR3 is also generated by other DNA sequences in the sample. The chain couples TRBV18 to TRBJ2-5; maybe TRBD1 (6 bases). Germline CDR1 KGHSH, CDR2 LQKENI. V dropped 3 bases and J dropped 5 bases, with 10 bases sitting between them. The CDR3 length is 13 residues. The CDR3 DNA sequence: TGTGCCAGCTCACCGGGGCAGGGGGAGACCCAGTACTTC. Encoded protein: CASSPGQGETQYF.

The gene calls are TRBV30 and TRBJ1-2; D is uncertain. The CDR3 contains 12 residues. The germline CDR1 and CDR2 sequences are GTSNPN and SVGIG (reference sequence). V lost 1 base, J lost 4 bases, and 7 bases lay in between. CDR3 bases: TGTGCCTGGAGTGGAGGGTCCTATGGCTACACCTTC. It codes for CAWSGGSYGYTF. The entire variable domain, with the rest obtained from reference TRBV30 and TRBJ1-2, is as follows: SQTIHQWPATLVQPVGSPLSLECTVEGTSNPNLYWYRQAAGRGLQLLFYSVGIGQISSEVPQNLSASRPQDRQFILSSKKLLLSDSGFYLCAWSGGSYGYTFGSGTRLTVV.

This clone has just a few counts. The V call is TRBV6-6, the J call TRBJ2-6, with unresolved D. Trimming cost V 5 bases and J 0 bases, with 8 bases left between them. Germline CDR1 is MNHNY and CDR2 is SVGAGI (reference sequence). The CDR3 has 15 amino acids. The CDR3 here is CASSKDHSGANVLTF. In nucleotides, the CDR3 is TGTGCCAGCAGTAAAGATCACTCTGGGGCCAACGTCCTGACTTTC.

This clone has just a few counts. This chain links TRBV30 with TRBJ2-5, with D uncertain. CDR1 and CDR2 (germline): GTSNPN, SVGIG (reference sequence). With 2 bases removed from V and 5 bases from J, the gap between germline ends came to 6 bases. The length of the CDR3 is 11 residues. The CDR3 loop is CAWSPHETQYF. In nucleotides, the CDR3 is TGTGCCTGGAGTCCCCACGAGACCCAGTACTTC.